A single sample is the source of the 18 T cell receptor beta chains below, sequenced in a study of response to subunit inactivated influenza vaccine. Via MiXCR, TCRdb re-called the RT-PCR reads, giving one row per CDR3 protein. The sample carries around 750,000 distinct CDR3 sequences, around 20% recorded once. The sample in question was PBMCs from blood, obtained more than 4 days after vaccination. The receptor set was obtained from a man aged 50 to 60 who received an inactivated influenza vaccine.

This chain joins TRBV7-2 and TRBJ2-5, with D tentatively TRBD1 (6 bases). Germline-derived CDR1 and CDR2 are SGHTA and FQGNSA. Deletions cut 4 bases from V and 4 bases from J, with 10 bases between. This CDR3 has 13 residues. CDR3 sequence reads: CASSYTGSETQYF. In DNA form, the CDR3 reads TGTGCCAGCAGCTATACAGGGTCAGAGACCCAGTACTTC.

The chain joins TRBV12-3 or TRBV12-4 to TRBJ2-5; 12 bases map to TRBD2. The V gene end was trimmed by 5 bases and the J gene end by 4 bases; junction bases not matched to a gene: 5. The CDR3 totals 15 residues. The CDR3 protein is CASSMGTSGLETQYF. The CDR3 nucleotides read TGTGCCAGCAGTATGGGGACTAGCGGGTTAGAGACCCAGTACTTC.

The J gene is TRBJ2-5, the V gene TRBV28; D gene unclear. The CDR3 covers 13 residues. Germline V gene sequence: CDR1 MDHEN, CDR2 SYDVKM. V lost 5 bases and J lost 4, with 11 bases in between. For the CDR3, the DNA is TGTGCCAGCAGTCCCCCTCCCCTAGAGACCCAGTACTTC. Its translation: CASSPPPLETQYF.

The chain has TRBV7-2 and TRBJ2-7, with TRBD2 matching 9 bases. The length of the CDR3 is 17 residues. Per germline, CDR1 SGHTA and CDR2 FQGNSA. The V and J ends lost 5 bases and 0 bases, in that order; junction bases with no gene match: 11. Here the CDR3 reads CASSLSGGTLHSYEQYF. The CDR3 DNA reads TGTGCCAGCAGCCTTAGCGGGGGTACCCTTCACTCCTACGAGCAGTACTTC.

This clonotype occurred a few times. J is TRBJ2-1 and V is TRBV12-3 or TRBV12-4, with TRBD2 matching 11 bases. The CDR3 is 17 residues long. V was clipped by 5 bases and J by 0 bases; unmatched bases: 6. The CDR3 here is CASSVIAGGFSYNEQFF. The CDR3 nucleotides are TGTGCCAGCAGTGTAATAGCGGGAGGGTTCTCCTACAATGAGCAGTTCTTC.

This clonotype showed up just a few times. The V gene is TRBV7-2, the J gene TRBJ1-6; 7 bases fit TRBD1. CDR1 SGHTA and CDR2 FQGNSA come from the germline V gene. CDR3 length equals 15 residues. Trimming took 5 bases from V and 6 from J; bases not matched to a gene: 7. CDR3 loop: CASSRDSIPNSPLHF. The CDR3 DNA reads as TGTGCCAGCAGCAGGGACAGTATACCTAATTCACCCCTCCACTTT.

This clonotype showed up just a few times. The gene calls are TRBV6-2 or TRBV6-3 and TRBJ2-1, with 8 bases aligning to TRBD1. The CDR3 sequence is 11 residues long. Per germline, CDR1 MNHEY and CDR2 SVGEGT. V trimming: 6 bases; J trimming: 14 bases; junction bases outside the gene matches: 6. The CDR3 sequence: CASRNRGIEFF. The CDR3 DNA follows: TGTGCCAGCAGGAACAGGGGGATAGAGTTCTTC.

The CDR3 sequence is CASSTSESTDTQYF. The CDR3 nucleotides are TGCGCCAGCAGTACCTCCGAGTCCACAGATACGCAGTATTTT. This chain connects TRBV10-1 to TRBJ2-3; unclear D gene. The CDR3 covers 14 residues. The ends were cut back, 5 bases at V and 2 bases at J, with 11 bases in the middle. Germline values: CDR1 WNHNN, CDR2 SYGVQD (reference sequence).

V usage is TRBV14 and J usage is TRBJ2-1, with TRBD2 matching over 7 bases. This CDR3 has 13 residues. Trimming took 6 bases from V and 5 from J; bases not matched to a gene: 4. Germline V gene sequence: CDR1 SGHDN, CDR2 FVKESK. The CDR3 region has the DNA TGTGCCAGCAGACGGGACTACAACAATGAGCAGTTCTTC. Translating gives CASRRDYNNEQFF.

V gene TRBV6-5 combines with J gene TRBJ2-1, with a weak D call TRBD1 (6 bases). The CDR3 covers 11 residues. Germline-derived CDR1 and CDR2 are MNHEY and SVGAGI. Trimming stripped 7 bases from V and 8 bases from J, with 9 bases between. The CDR3 DNA is TGTGCCAGCATCAGGGGCGATGAGCAGTTCTTC. This sequence encodes CASIRGDEQFF.

This clonotype occurred a few times. The chain couples TRBV29-1 to TRBJ2-7, with TRBD2 matching 10 bases. This CDR3 contains 14 residues. Germline values: CDR1 SQVTM, CDR2 ANQGSEA. J was trimmed by 2 bases and V by 2 bases; bases with no gene match: 3. The CDR3 nucleotides read TGCAGCGTTGAAAGCGGGAGGGCCCCCTACGAGCAGTACTTC. Its translation: CSVESGRAPYEQYF.

In regard to this clonotype: It may be a read error: a sequence one base away is much more abundant. The chain carries TRBV5-5 and TRBJ2-2; D possibly corresponds to TRBD2 (6 bases). The germline V gene encodes CDR1 SGHKS and CDR2 YYEKEE (reference sequence). The length of the CDR3 is 15 residues. Trimming cost V 5 bases and J 0 bases, with 11 bases left between them. The chain's CDR3 is CASRQTSANTGELFF. CDR3 nucleotides: TGTGCCAGCAGACAGACTAGTGCGAACACCGGGGAGCTGTTTTTT. Combining the CDR3 with reference TRBV5-5 and TRBJ2-2 gives the whole variable domain DAGVTQSPTHLIKTRGQQVTLRCSPISGHKSVSWYQQVLGQGPQFIFQYYEKEERGRGNFPDRFSARQFPNYSSELNVNALLLGDSALYLCASRQTSANTGELFFGEGSRLTVL.

This chain uses TRBV29-1 with TRBJ2-2; 7 bases line up with TRBD1. Trimming cost V 6 bases and J 4 bases; bases outside gene matches: 5. This CDR3 has 13 amino acids. Germline V gene sequence: CDR1 SQVTM, CDR2 ANQGSEA. CDR3 DNA sequence: TGCAGCGTAATGCAGGGGGTCACCGGGGAGCTGTTTTTT. Translating gives CSVMQGVTGELFF.

V and J are TRBV12-3 or TRBV12-4 and TRBJ2-2; 10 bases are a match to TRBD2. V shed 5 bases, J shed 5 bases, and the junction held 2 bases outside the gene matches. The CDR3 consists of 14 residues. The CDR3 region has the DNA TGTGCCAGCAGTATGGGACTAGCGACCGGGGAGCTGTTTTTT. Amino acids: CASSMGLATGELFF.

This chain links TRBV2 with TRBJ2-3; D might be TRBD2 (6 bases). The ends were cut back, 7 bases at V and 1 base at J, with 12 bases in the middle. Germline CDR1 is SNHLY and CDR2 is FYNNEI. The CDR3 extends over 14 amino acids. The CDR3 region has the DNA TGTGCCAGCAAGGAGTGGGAGGGCACAGATACGCAGTATTTT. Amino acid sequence: CASKEWEGTDTQYF.

The rearrangement uses TRBV10-3 and TRBJ2-2; 7 positions agree with TRBD1. CDR1 and CDR2 (germline): ENHRY, SYGVKD. The V and J ends lost 11 bases and 0 bases, in that order; junction bases with no gene match: 6. CDR3 size: 14 residues. The CDR3 loop reads CALWDRTNTGELFF. In DNA, the CDR3 is TGTGCCCTATGGGACAGAACGAACACCGGGGAGCTGTTTTTT.

This clonotype showed up many times. The genes are TRBV12-3 or TRBV12-4 and TRBJ2-5; 10 bases agree with TRBD1. The CDR3 has 17 amino acids. J lost 3 bases, V lost 3 bases, and 10 bases had no gene match. The CDR3 nucleotides are TGTGCCAGCAGTTTCGGGCTTACCGGGACAGGGGAAGAGACCCAGTACTTC. This translates into CASSFGLTGTGEETQYF.

About this clonotype itself: The junction shows a germline mismatch at one end, possibly a read error. The chain has TRBV5-5 and TRBJ2-5, with 9 bases that match TRBD1. Looked up from germline, CDR1 is SGHKS and CDR2 is YYEKEE (reference sequence). This CDR3 spans 15 amino acids. In DNA form, the CDR3 reads TGTGCCAGCAGCTTGGTGGACAGGGGACAAGGGACCCAGTACTTC. It codes for CASSLVDRGQGTQYF.